This T cell receptor beta chain is from a study of blood T cell repertoires in COVID-19. The wider study: Samples of COVID-19 (acute and convalescent) were obtained from the United States, Italy and Spain. From T cells, B-cell-depleted T cells, or PBMCs came the material, which was cDNA or gDNA.

The germline gives CDR1 ENHRY, CDR2 SYGVKD. This CDR3 has 14 amino acids. After removal of 4 bases from V and 6 bases from J, the junction contained 6 bases not matched to a gene. As processed by the authors: Reference gene primer amplification yielded estimated nucleated cell counts. Sequencing used immunoSEQ multiplex PCR; TCRdb keeps in-frame clones, though not all of them. The DNA was the basis for D and trimming; V, J and clone size are from that table. Counted here are 230,000 or so clones, 70% to 90% occurring once; the ten biggest clones make up 2% to 3%. Those who participated ranged in age from roughly 18 to 89 years and resided in about two dozen US areas.

The source material was PBMCs or T cells enriched from blood (not recorded which). The sequence was collected from a woman aged 40-49 years with acute COVID-19. The gene calls are TRBV10-3 and TRBJ1-2, with 9 bases that match TRBD1. CDR3 amino acids: CAISVDRGRDGYTF. The CDR3 DNA sequence: TGTGCCATCAGTGTGGACAGGGGTCGAGATGGCTACACCTTC.